The 10 T cell receptor beta chains below all came from one sample that was sequenced in a study of T cell responses to AZD1222 COVID-19 vaccine. The repertoire was sequenced with immunoSEQ multiplex PCR; TCRdb's copy has only in-frame clones and lacks some. Of roughly 110,000 clones in the sample, 90% were seen once. The sample consisted of peripheral blood, taken 28 days after the second AZD1222 dose. These receptors were taken from an adult who received the AZD1222 COVID-19 vaccine.

J is TRBJ1-2 and V is TRBV19; 10 bases are shared with TRBD1. Per the germline V gene, CDR1 is LNHDA and CDR2 is SQIVND (reference sequence). The CDR3 length is 15 residues. V gave up 5 bases and J gave up 6 bases; unmatched junction bases: 9. Here the CDR3 reads CASSQGGDRGHGYTF. The CDR3 region has the DNA TGTGCCAGTAGTCAGGGCGGGGACAGGGGCCATGGCTACACCTTC.

The rearrangement uses TRBV21-1 and TRBJ1-6; TRBD1, the D gene given by the table, was not confirmed from the DNA. TRBV21-1 is designated a pseudogene. This CDR3 spans 16 amino acids. CDR3 region: CASSKEPHRDNSPLHF. The CDR3 nucleotides are TGTGCCAGCAGCAAAGAGCCTCACAGGGATAATTCACCCCTCCACTTT.

This clone appeared a single time. This rearrangement joins TRBV19 to TRBJ1-2; D might be TRBD1 (5 bases). V lost 5 bases and J lost 8, with 27 bases in between. Germline CDR1 LNHDA, CDR2 SQIVND (reference sequence). This CDR3 has 17 residues. The CDR3 sequence: CASSLSRTGLTTRGYTF. For the CDR3, the DNA is TGTGCCAGTAGTTTGTCAAGGACGGGACTAACCACTCGCGGCTACACCTTC.

The chain uses TRBV18 and TRBJ2-5; D ambiguous. V lost 1 base and J lost 5, with 14 bases in between. CDR1 and CDR2 (germline): KGHSH, LQKENI. The CDR3 spans 15 residues. The CDR3 sequence: CASSPLAGRQETQYF. In nucleotides, the CDR3 is TGTGCCAGCTCACCACTGGCTGGCCGGCAGGAGACCCAGTACTTC. Full variable domain (missing parts from reference TRBV18 and TRBJ2-5): NAGVMQNPRHLVRRRGQEARLRCSPMKGHSHVYWYRQLPEEGLKFMVYLQKENIIDESGMPKERFSAEFPKEGPSILRIQQVVRGDSAAYFCASSPLAGRQETQYFGPGTRLLVL.

This chain joins TRBV2 and TRBJ2-3, with D unclear. V was shortened by 3 bases and J by 2 bases, with 12 bases between the two germline ends. Per germline, CDR1 SNHLY and CDR2 FYNNEI. This CDR3 comprises 15 residues. The DNA of the CDR3 is TGTGCCAGCAGTGAGGCGACGGGCTCCACAGATACGCAGTATTTT. Translating gives CASSEATGSTDTQYF.

CDR3 amino acids: CASSLQGEAFF. CDR3 DNA: TGTGCCAGCAGCTTGCAGGGTGAAGCTTTCTTT. The J gene is TRBJ1-1, the V gene TRBV5-6, with D maybe TRBD1 (5 bases). Germline values: CDR1 SGHDT, CDR2 YYEEEE. Trimming removed 1 base from V and 7 bases from J, with 5 bases in between. There are 11 residues in the CDR3.

This clone was observed once. The V gene is TRBV20-1, the J gene TRBJ2-7; no clear D. CDR1 and CDR2 (germline): DFQATT, SNEGSKA (reference sequence). V dropped 1 base and J dropped 4 bases, with 5 bases sitting between them. CDR3 length: 11 amino acids. The CDR3 sequence: CSARGQYEQYF. DNA for the CDR3: TGCAGTGCTAGAGGTCAATACGAGCAGTACTTC.

The chain employs TRBV7-9 and TRBJ2-3; 8 bases are shared with TRBD2. The CDR3 sequence is 15 residues long. V gave up 6 bases and J gave up 4 bases; unmatched junction bases: 9. Germline CDR1 SEHNR, CDR2 FQNEAQ (reference sequence). The CDR3 DNA reads as TGTGCCAGCAGTTTCCCAGCGGGGGCCCCAGATACGCAGTATTTT. Translating gives CASSFPAGAPDTQYF. Filled out from reference TRBV7-9 and TRBJ2-3, the complete variable domain reads DTGVSQNPRHKITKRGQNVTFRCDPISEHNRLYWYRQTLGQGPEFLTYFQNEAQLEKSRLLSDRFSAERPKGSFSTLEIQRTEQGDSAMYLCASSFPAGAPDTQYFGPGTRLTVL.

The V call is TRBV19, the J call TRBJ2-1; D is possibly TRBD1 or TRBD2 (5 bases each). The V end was cut by 6 bases, the J end by 7 bases, with 16 bases between. Per the germline V gene, CDR1 is LNHDA and CDR2 is SQIVND (reference sequence). The CDR3 length is 14 residues. The CDR3 protein is CASRWAGGRNEQFF. The CDR3 DNA reads TGTGCCAGTAGATGGGCTGGGGGTCGAAATGAGCAGTTCTTC. Using reference TRBV19 and TRBJ2-1 for the parts outside the CDR3, the full variable domain is DGGITQSPKYLFRKEGQNVTLSCEQNLNHDAMYWYRQDPGQGLRLIYYSQIVNDFQKGDIAEGYSVSREKKESFPLTVTSAQKNPTAFYLCASRWAGGRNEQFFGPGTRLTVL.

The rearrangement uses TRBV19 and TRBJ1-5; no clear D. Germline V gives CDR1 LNHDA, CDR2 SQIVND (reference sequence). The V end was cut by 7 bases, the J end by 7 bases, with 17 bases between. This CDR3 region has 14 residues. The CDR3 spells CASMGIYSRQPQHF. CDR3 nucleotide sequence: TGTGCCAGTATGGGGATCTATAGCAGGCAGCCCCAGCATTTT.